A selection of T cell receptor beta chains follows, all from one sample in a study of blood T cell repertoires in COVID-19. The protocol was immunoSEQ multiplex PCR, while the TCRdb copy is restricted to in-frame clones and leaves out a portion. The sample has 75,000 to 95,000 clones; around 88% are singletons. Sequenced: peripheral blood. Source of these receptors: a woman aged 55-70 years with COVID-19, enrolled during active disease. Each CDR3 is given with its conserved first and last residue. Fields, in order: clone size, J gene, D gene, V gene, CDR3 DNA, CDR3 protein. The D gene is left open where the match is weak. Some rows mark clone size as missing; the rest say once, few, many or name a class of expanded clone.

size: NA; J: TRBJ1-5; D: NA; V: TRBV28; DNA: TGTGCCAGCACCCCACGGGGAATTTTAGGCAATCAGCCCCAGCATTTT; CDR3: CASTPRGILGNQPQHF
size: few; J: TRBJ2-1; D: TRBD2; V: TRBV4-2; DNA: TGTGCCAGCAGCACTTCTAGCGGGGGACCCTACAATGAGCAGTTCTTC; CDR3: CASSTSSGGPYNEQFF
size: once; J: TRBJ1-2; D: TRBD1; V: TRBV28; DNA: TGTGCCAGCAAAGTACGACAGGGCAATGGCTACACCTTC; CDR3: CASKVRQGNGYTF
size: NA; J: TRBJ1-1; D: NA; V: TRBV7-8; DNA: TGTGCCAGCAGCTTAGATATGAACACTGAAGCTTTCTTT; CDR3: CASSLDMNTEAFF
size: NA; J: TRBJ1-1; D: NA; V: TRBV30; DNA: TGTGCCTGGAGTGGGACAGCATGGAACACTGAAGCTTTCTTT; CDR3: CAWSGTAWNTEAFF
size: NA; J: TRBJ2-7; D: TRBD1; V: TRBV10-1; DNA: TGCGCCAGCAGGGCCCCGGACAGGGACTCCTACGAGCAGTACTTC; CDR3: CASRAPDRDSYEQYF
size: few; J: TRBJ1-5; D: NA; V: TRBV7-2; DNA: TGTGCCAGCAGCTCAGCAGGCGGTGGGCCGGGGGGTCAGCCCCAGCATTTT; CDR3: CASSSAGGGPGGQPQHF
size: NA; J: TRBJ1-5; D: NA; V: TRBV2; DNA: TGTGCCAGCAGTGCAGGGTTCAATCAGCCCCAGCATTTT; CDR3: CASSAGFNQPQHF
size: NA; J: TRBJ2-2; D: TRBD1; V: TRBV7-8; DNA: TGTGCCAGCAGCGCGGACAGGGACACCGGGGAGCTGTTTTTT; CDR3: CASSADRDTGELFF
size: NA; J: TRBJ2-7; D: TRBD2; V: TRBV9; DNA: TGTGCCAGCAGCGACGGACTAGCGGGGCACGAGCAGTACTTC; CDR3: CASSDGLAGHEQYF
size: NA; J: TRBJ1-1; D: TRBD1; V: TRBV2; DNA: TGTGCCAGCAGGGACAGGATGAACACTGAAGCTTTCTTT; CDR3: CASRDRMNTEAFF
size: NA; J: TRBJ2-1; D: TRBD2; V: TRBV5-1; DNA: TGCGCCAGCAGCTTGGGTGGGACTAGCGGTAATGAGCAGTTCTTC; CDR3: CASSLGGTSGNEQFF
size: NA; J: TRBJ2-7; D: TRBD1; V: TRBV10-3; DNA: TGTGCCATCAGGGGACAGGGGGTGGTCGAGCAGTACTTC; CDR3: CAIRGQGVVEQYF
size: NA; J: TRBJ1-1; D: NA; V: TRBV19; DNA: TGTGCCAGTAGTAGAACGGGAGGGGCGCGCACTGAAGCTTTCTTT; CDR3: CASSRTGGARTEAFF
size: NA; J: TRBJ1-2; D: TRBD1; V: TRBV9; DNA: TGTGCCAGCAGCGGGACAGGGCGCAGTGGCTACACCTTC; CDR3: CASSGTGRSGYTF
size: NA; J: TRBJ1-2; D: TRBD1; V: TRBV5-4; DNA: TGTGCCAGCAGCTTGGCCCCGACAGGGGGCAGAATATGGTATGGCTACACCTTC; CDR3: CASSLAPTGGRIWYGYTF
size: NA; J: TRBJ1-6; D: NA; V: TRBV19; DNA: TGTGCCAGTAGTATAGCCTGGACAGTAAATTCACCCCTCCACTTT; CDR3: CASSIAWTVNSPLHF
size: NA; J: TRBJ1-2; D: NA; V: TRBV5-1; DNA: TGCGCCAGCAGCTATAACAGGGCTGATGGCTACACCTTC; CDR3: CASSYNRADGYTF
size: NA; J: TRBJ1-6; D: TRBD1; V: TRBV30; DNA: TGTGCCTGGAGGAACGACAGGGAATCCTATAATTCACCCCTCCACTTT; CDR3: CAWRNDRESYNSPLHF
size: NA; J: TRBJ1-2; D: NA; V: TRBV6-5; DNA: TGTGCCACCAGACGAGAAACGGTCTATGGCTACACCTTC; CDR3: CATRRETVYGYTF
size: NA; J: TRBJ2-1; D: TRBD2; V: TRBV6-5; DNA: TGTGCCACCAGTATAGCGGGGTCTTCGAGTGAGCAGTTCTTC; CDR3: CATSIAGSSSEQFF
size: NA; J: TRBJ1-1; D: TRBD1; V: TRBV5-8; DNA: TGTGCCAGCAGAATAGCCGGGACAGGGGGCACTGAAGCTTTCTTT; CDR3: CASRIAGTGGTEAFF
size: NA; J: TRBJ1-4; D: TRBD1; V: TRBV5-1; DNA: TGCGCCAGCAGCTTGCAGGGGGCAGGGGAAAAACTGTTTTTT; CDR3: CASSLQGAGEKLFF
size: NA; J: TRBJ1-1; D: TRBD1; V: TRBV6-2/TRBV6-3; DNA: TGTGCCAGCAGTTACTACACTCAGGGGGCGAAGACTGAAGCTTTCTTT; CDR3: CASSYYTQGAKTEAFF
size: NA; J: TRBJ2-7; D: TRBD1; V: TRBV28; DNA: TGTGCCACTACAGGGGGCGTCCCCTACGAGCAGTACTTC; CDR3: CATTGGVPYEQYF
size: NA; J: TRBJ1-2; D: NA; V: TRBV7-9; DNA: TGTGCCAGCAGCTTAGGTTCGGGCTACACCTTC; CDR3: CASSLGSGYTF
size: once; J: TRBJ1-2; D: NA; V: TRBV7-9; DNA: TGTGCCAGCAGCTCCAGACGGGGAGACACCTTC; CDR3: CASSSRRGDTF
size: NA; J: TRBJ1-4; D: NA; V: TRBV7-6; DNA: TGTGCCAGCAGCTTAGTCCTCAAGGGGAAACTGTTTTTT; CDR3: CASSLVLKGKLFF
size: NA; J: TRBJ1-6; D: NA; V: TRBV30; DNA: TGTGCCTGGAGTGTCGGAGCGGTCCCCTCACCCCTCCACTTT; CDR3: CAWSVGAVPSPLHF
size: NA; J: TRBJ2-2; D: NA; V: TRBV6-1; DNA: TGTGCCAGCAGTGAATTCATGAGGGATCGGACCGGGGAGCTGTTTTTT; CDR3: CASSEFMRDRTGELFF
size: NA; J: TRBJ2-7; D: NA; V: TRBV2; DNA: TGTGCCAGCAGTGAGCGATACGAGCAGTACTTC; CDR3: CASSERYEQYF
size: NA; J: TRBJ1-6; D: NA; V: TRBV4-2; DNA: TGTGCCAGCAGCGCCCGGGGGAATTCACCCCTCCACTTT; CDR3: CASSARGNSPLHF
size: NA; J: TRBJ1-6; D: TRBD1; V: TRBV7-6; DNA: TGTGCCAGCAGCGGGCCGACAGGGGGGCATTCACCCCTCCACTTT; CDR3: CASSGPTGGHSPLHF
size: NA; J: TRBJ2-7; D: TRBD1; V: TRBV4-1; DNA: TGCGCCAGCAGCCAAGACTTTCGGACAGGGGTTTACGAGCAGTACTTC; CDR3: CASSQDFRTGVYEQYF
size: few; J: TRBJ1-5; D: NA; V: TRBV24-1; DNA: TGTGCCACCAGTGATTTGCAGGGCAGTTCGGATTATAATCAGCCCCAGCATTTT; CDR3: CATSDLQGSSDYNQPQHF
size: many; J: TRBJ1-4; D: NA; V: TRBV2; DNA: TGTGCCTCATCGGGACTCGGGGGGACTAATGAAAAACTGTTTTTT; CDR3: CASSGLGGTNEKLFF
size: NA; J: TRBJ1-5; D: TRBD1; V: TRBV28; DNA: TGTGCCAGCCTGGAGTGGACAGGACTAAATCAGCCCCAGCATTTT; CDR3: CASLEWTGLNQPQHF
size: NA; J: TRBJ2-5; D: TRBD1; V: TRBV27; DNA: TGTGCCAGCAGGCCTACTCTCTGGACAGGGGGTCACGAGACCCAGTACTTC; CDR3: CASRPTLWTGGHETQYF
size: NA; J: TRBJ1-1; D: NA; V: TRBV3-1/TRBV3-2; DNA: TGTGCCAGCAGCCAAGATCTTAGGGGCGGCGAGAACACTGAAGCTTTCTTT; CDR3: CASSQDLRGGENTEAFF
size: NA; J: TRBJ1-5; D: NA; V: TRBV4-1; DNA: TGCGCCACCTTGAATCAGCCCCAGCATTTT; CDR3: CATLNQPQHF
size: NA; J: TRBJ2-5; D: TRBD1; V: TRBV15; DNA: TGTGCCACCAGCAGCCGGGACAGGGGTGGAGAGACCCAGTACTTC; CDR3: CATSSRDRGGETQYF
size: few; J: TRBJ2-7; D: NA; V: TRBV4-1; DNA: TGCGCCAGCAGCCAGGAGTTTTTGGACTACGAGCAGTACTTC; CDR3: CASSQEFLDYEQYF
size: NA; J: TRBJ2-2; D: NA; V: TRBV9; DNA: TGTGCCAGCAGCCCCCATGCAGGGGCTGGCGGGGAGCTGTTTTTT; CDR3: CASSPHAGAGGELFF
size: NA; J: TRBJ1-1; D: NA; V: TRBV2; DNA: TGTGCCAGCAGTCCCACGGGAGGTACTGAAGCTTTCTTT; CDR3: CASSPTGGTEAFF
size: NA; J: TRBJ1-4; D: NA; V: TRBV7-9; DNA: TGTGCCAGCAGCCTCCGAAGCGGGGTCGAACTGTTTTTT; CDR3: CASSLRSGVELFF